This T cell receptor beta chain was profiled in a study of vaccination effects on CD4 cells after COVID-19. For this clone: Antigen unknown.

CDR1 is SGHTA and CDR2 is FQGTGA in the germline V gene. The length of the CDR3 is 15 residues. V was pared by 5 bases and J by 2 bases, with 13 bases between. A 10-day culture period preceded the isolation of CD4+ T cells. Participants got two doses of BNT162b2 or mRNA-1273 vaccine. Sequencing used immunoSEQ multiplex PCR; TCRdb keeps in-frame clones, though not all of them. The sample lists about 73,000 clones; roughly 75% were seen once. V is TRBV7-3 and J is TRBJ2-1, with unresolved D. The sequencing here drew on CD4+ T cells from PBMCs cultured without peptide, taken after COVID-19 vaccination. This TCR derives from a human donor who received a COVID-19 vaccine. The CDR3 nucleotides read TGTGCCAGCAGCCCCCGACGAACAACCTACAATGAGCAGTTCTTC. This sequence encodes CASSPRRTTYNEQFF. Based on the CDR3 plus reference TRBV7-3 and TRBJ2-1, the full variable domain is GAGVSQTPSNKVTEKGKYVELRCDPISGHTALYWYRQSLGQGPEFLIYFQGTGAADDSGLPNDRFFAVRPEGSVSTLKIQRTERGDSAVYLCASSPRRTTYNEQFFGPGTRLTVL.